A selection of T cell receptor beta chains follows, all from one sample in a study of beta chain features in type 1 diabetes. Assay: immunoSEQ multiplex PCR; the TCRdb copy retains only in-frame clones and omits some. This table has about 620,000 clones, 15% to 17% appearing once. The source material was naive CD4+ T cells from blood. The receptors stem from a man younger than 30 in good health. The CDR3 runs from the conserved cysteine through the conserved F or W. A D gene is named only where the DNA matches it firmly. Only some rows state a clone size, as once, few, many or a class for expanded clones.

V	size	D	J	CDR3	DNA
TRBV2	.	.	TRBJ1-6	CASSGRSSYNSPLHF	TGTGCCAGCAGTGGGAGGAGCTCCTATAATTCACCCCTCCACTTT
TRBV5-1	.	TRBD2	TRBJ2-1	CASSRSGIYEQFF	TGCGCCAGCAGCCGCAGCGGGATTTATGAGCAGTTCTTC
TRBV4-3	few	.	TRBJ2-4	CASSQDGFDKNIQYF	TGCGCCAGCAGCCAGGACGGTTTTGACAAAAACATTCAGTACTTC
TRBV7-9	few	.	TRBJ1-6	CASSELGVRNSPLHF	TGTGCCAGCAGCGAGCTGGGGGTTCGAAATTCACCCCTCCACTTT
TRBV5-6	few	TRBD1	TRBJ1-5	CASTRQGRGNQPQHF	TGTGCCAGCACCCGACAGGGAAGGGGCAATCAGCCCCAGCATTTT
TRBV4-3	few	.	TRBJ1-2	CASSQGWTVNYGYTF	TGCGCCAGCAGCCAAGGTTGGACAGTGAACTATGGCTACACCTTC
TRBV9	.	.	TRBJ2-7	CASSAKYEQYF	TGTGCCAGCAGCGCCAAATACGAGCAGTACTTC
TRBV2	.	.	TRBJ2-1	CASTAGRNEQFF	TGTGCCAGCACGGCAGGGCGGAATGAGCAGTTCTTC
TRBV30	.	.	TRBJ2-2	CAWTLFTGELFF	TGTGCCTGGACCTTGTTCACCGGGGAGCTGTTTTTT
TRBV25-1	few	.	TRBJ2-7	CASSDINVVSYEQYF	TGTGCCAGCAGTGATATTAACGTAGTCTCCTACGAGCAGTACTTC
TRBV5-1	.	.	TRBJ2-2	CASTSTADTGELFF	TGCGCCAGCACCTCCACAGCGGACACCGGGGAGCTGTTTTTT
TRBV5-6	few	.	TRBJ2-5	CASSFRGLAQETQYF	TGTGCCAGCAGCTTCAGGGGCTTAGCCCAAGAGACCCAGTACTTC
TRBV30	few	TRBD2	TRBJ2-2	CAWSVAGGPTGELFF	TGTGCCTGGAGTGTAGCGGGGGGGCCCACCGGGGAGCTGTTTTTT